A single sample is the source of the 20 T cell receptor beta chains below, sequenced in a study of vaccination and CD4 T cells after COVID-19. The antigens these receptors bind are not known. Treatment noted: approximately 10-day PBMC culture with coronavirus spike peptide pools or control peptides (ViraFEST assay). Cultured CD4+ T cells had their DNA profiled by the Oncomine TCR Beta short-read assay. TCRdb independently ran MiXCR on the PCR reads; one entry per CDR3 protein. The sample carries 15,000 or so distinct CDR3 sequences, about 26% recorded once. Sequenced material: cultured CD4+ T cells from blood. These receptor sequences come from a human donor with COVID-19.

V and J are TRBV5-4 and TRBJ2-1; 9 bases match TRBD2. CDR3 size: 16 residues. Per germline, CDR1 SGHNT and CDR2 YYREEE (reference sequence). The junction had 9 bases not matched to a gene; V was cut back by 3 bases and J by 5 bases. The CDR3 bases are TGTGCCAGCAGCTACGCCATAGCGGGGGCGGACAATGAGCAGTTCTTC. Protein product: CASSYAIAGADNEQFF.

This clonotype came up a few times. This chain joins TRBV6-1 and TRBJ1-6; D unresolved. The CDR3 length is 11 residues. Germline assignment: CDR1 MNHNS and CDR2 SASEGT. V lost 6 bases to trimming and J lost 13 bases, with 10 bases between them. CDR3 bases: TGTGCCAGCAGCGCCCCGGTGCCCCTCCACTTT. Translating it yields CASSAPVPLHF.

This clonotype was seen only a few times. The rearrangement links TRBV19 to TRBJ1-5; TRBD1 matches 8 bases. The CDR3 is 15 amino acids. The germline gives CDR1 LNHDA, CDR2 SQIVND (reference sequence). V lost 4 bases, J lost 5 bases, and 7 bases stayed unmatched. Here the CDR3 reads CASSRYQGAHQPQHF. CDR3 coding DNA: TGTGCCAGTAGTAGGTATCAGGGGGCGCATCAGCCCCAGCATTTT.

This clonotype appeared once. The chain joins TRBV5-3 to TRBJ1-5; D uncertain. TRBV5-3 counts as an open reading frame of uncertain function. Trimming pared 2 bases from V and 5 bases from J, leaving 14 bases between. CDR3 length: 15 residues. CDR3 residues: CARSFPRTTYQPQHF. The CDR3 nucleotides are TGTGCCAGAAGCTTTCCACGGACGACATATCAGCCCCAGCATTTT.

The chain is built from TRBV11-3 and TRBJ2-1, with 8 bases that match TRBD2. CDR1 is SGHNT and CDR2 is YENEEA in the germline V gene. The V gene end was trimmed by 2 bases and the J gene end by 4 bases; junction bases not matched to a gene: 4. This CDR3 region has 15 residues. The CDR3 here is CASSLLAGQYNEQFF. DNA of the CDR3: TGTGCCAGCAGCTTACTAGCGGGTCAATACAATGAGCAGTTCTTC.

This chain uses TRBV24-1 with TRBJ2-7, with TRBD2 matching over 8 bases. Germline V gene lookup returns CDR1 KGHDR and CDR2 SFDVKD. Trimming removed 0 bases from V and 0 bases from J; junction bases left unmatched: 6. The CDR3 runs to 17 residues. The CDR3 here is CATSDLDSGVPSYEQYF. The CDR3 DNA reads TGTGCCACCAGTGATTTGGATAGCGGGGTCCCCTCCTACGAGCAGTACTTC.

The chain joins TRBV6-2 or TRBV6-3 to TRBJ1-1; tentatively, D is TRBD1 (5 bases). Germline loops: CDR1 MNHEY, CDR2 SVGEGT. The ends were cut back, 0 bases at V and 0 bases at J, with 17 bases in the middle. This CDR3 has 18 residues. The CDR3 region has the DNA TGTGCCAGCAGTTACTCACCCTGGGGGAGGGTGATGAACACTGAAGCTTTCTTT. Protein: CASSYSPWGRVMNTEAFF.

The chain recombines TRBV11-2 with TRBJ2-2, with 10 bases fitting TRBD2. CDR1 and CDR2 (germline): SGHAT, FQNNGV. This CDR3 contains 13 residues. J gave up 9 bases and V 7 bases, and 5 bases lay outside the gene matches. The CDR3: CASIISGGRELFF. The CDR3 DNA reads as TGTGCCAGCATCATTAGCGGGGGGCGGGAGCTGTTTTTT. The complete variable domain, with remaining parts taken from reference TRBV11-2 and TRBJ2-2, reads EAGVAQSPRYKIIEKRQSVAFWCNPISGHATLYWYQQILGQGPKLLIQFQNNGVVDDSQLPKDRFSAERLKGVDSTLKIQPAKLEDSAVYLCASIISGGRELFFGEGSRLTVL.

This clonotype has more than one count but fewer than ten. V and J are TRBV20-1 and TRBJ2-4, with a possible D match to TRBD1 (5 bases). CDR3 size: 14 residues. Trimming pared 0 bases from V and 2 bases from J, leaving 8 bases between. Germline loops: CDR1 DFQATT, CDR2 SNEGSKA (reference sequence). DNA for the CDR3: TGCAGTGCTAGAGACAGGGTGTCCAAAAACATTCAGTACTTC. This translates into CSARDRVSKNIQYF.

The rearrangement uses TRBV25-1 and TRBJ2-3; 8 nucleotides agree with TRBD1. V shed 2 bases and J 9 bases; nucleotides not matched to a gene: 1. CDR3 length: 12 amino acids. Germline loops: CDR1 MGHDK, CDR2 SYGVNS. In DNA, the CDR3 is TGTGCCAGCAGTGAACGGACAGGGACGCAGTATTTT. This codes for CASSERTGTQYF.

The rearrangement uses TRBV27 and TRBJ2-3, with 11 nucleotides matching TRBD1. CDR1 is MNHEY, CDR2 SMNVEV, per germline (reference sequence). Trimming removed 5 bases from V and 0 bases from J; junction bases left unmatched: 25. The CDR3 sequence is 23 residues long. The CDR3 nucleotides are TGTGCCAGCAGTCACCTAGTGGGGGGTCCGGACAGGGGGCGCAAAATAAGCACAGATACGCAGTATTTT. It specifies CASSHLVGGPDRGRKISTDTQYF.

This clonotype has just a few counts. The V call is TRBV20-1, the J call TRBJ1-6; no reliable D call. Trimming took 4 bases from V and 7 from J, leaving 8 bases between them. This CDR3 has 12 amino acids. Germline V CDR1 and CDR2: DFQATT, SNEGSKA (reference sequence). The chain's CDR3 is CSAKVGNSPLHF. CDR3 coding DNA: TGCAGTGCTAAGGTTGGCAATTCACCCCTCCACTTT.

The chain couples TRBV12-3 or TRBV12-4 to TRBJ2-7; TRBD1 agrees at 9 bases. V lost 4 bases and J lost 5; bases outside the gene matches: 6. The CDR3 spans 14 residues. CDR3: CASSWGQGNHEQYF. The CDR3 DNA is TGTGCCAGCAGTTGGGGACAGGGTAACCACGAGCAGTACTTC.

This clonotype has just a few counts. This chain uses TRBV6-2 or TRBV6-3 with TRBJ1-1; D is possibly TRBD1 (6 bases). Germline V lookup: CDR1 MNHEY, CDR2 SVGEGT. V was trimmed by 0 bases and J by 5 bases, leaving 16 bases between them. The CDR3 contains 16 residues. This CDR3 reads CASSYSMSRGKTEAFF. The CDR3 DNA reads TGTGCCAGCAGTTACTCGATGTCCAGGGGTAAGACTGAAGCTTTCTTT.

This clonotype was seen only a few times. The chain uses TRBV7-2 and TRBJ1-2; D ambiguous. Trimming took off 1 base at V and 4 bases at J, with 13 bases between the two ends. CDR1 and CDR2 from the germline V gene are SGHTA and FQGNSA. There are 15 residues in the CDR3. The CDR3 bases are TGTGCCAGCAGCTTAGGGGTGGGCGGACTCTATGGCTACACCTTC. Translating gives CASSLGVGGLYGYTF. Complete variable domain (other parts from reference TRBV7-2 and TRBJ1-2): GAGVSQSPSNKVTEKGKDVELRCDPISGHTALYWYRQSLGQGLEFLIYFQGNSAPDKSGLPSDRFSAERTGGSVSTLTIQRTQQEDSAVYLCASSLGVGGLYGYTFGSGTRLTVV.

V usage is TRBV5-1 and J usage is TRBJ1-1, with 10 bases identical to TRBD1. CDR1 is SGHRS and CDR2 is YFSETQ in the germline V gene. The CDR3 is 14 amino acids. The trim removed 4 bases at V and 5 bases at J, leaving 5 bases unmatched. The CDR3 region has the DNA TGCGCCAGCAGCGCTGGACAGGGGGGGACTGAAGCTTTCTTT. Protein: CASSAGQGGTEAFF.

In its sample, this clonotype was seen once. A junction boundary mismatches the germline segment, possibly from a read error. The chain joins TRBV12-3 or TRBV12-4 to TRBJ2-1, with D perhaps matching TRBD1 (6 bases). CDR3 length equals 17 residues. The CDR3 reads CASSLDSTGRSENEQFF. Here the CDR3 DNA reads TGTGCCAGCAGCTTAGACTCCACAGGGAGAAGCGAGAATGAGCAGTTCTTC.

This clonotype is medium-sized (0.01 to 0.1%). This sequence joins TRBV6-1 and TRBJ2-5; 9 bases map to TRBD2. Per germline, CDR1 MNHNS and CDR2 SASEGT. The CDR3 extends over 15 amino acids. The trim removed 5 bases at V and 2 bases at J, leaving 6 bases unmatched. CDR3 loop: CASSRMTSGQETQYF. CDR3 coding DNA: TGTGCCAGCAGTCGAATGACTAGCGGACAAGAGACCCAGTACTTC.

This rearrangement joins TRBV5-1 to TRBJ1-5, with a possible D match to TRBD1 (5 bases). Germline CDR1 and CDR2: SGHRS and YFSETQ. The CDR3 sequence is 14 residues long. Trimming took 1 base from V and 7 from J, leaving 12 bases between them. CDR3 nucleotide sequence: TGCGCCAGCAGCTTGAGTACTGGGGACCAGCCCCAGCATTTT. It specifies CASSLSTGDQPQHF.

This clonotype showed up just a few times. The CDR3 DNA is TGTGCCAGCAGGTCCCTCTGGTCAGTTGGCTACACCTTC. Amino acids: CASRSLWSVGYTF. The genes are TRBV6-1 and TRBJ1-2, with D unresolved. The germline gives CDR1 MNHNS, CDR2 SASEGT. The CDR3 spans 13 residues. V lost 6 bases to trimming and J lost 7 bases, with 15 bases between them.